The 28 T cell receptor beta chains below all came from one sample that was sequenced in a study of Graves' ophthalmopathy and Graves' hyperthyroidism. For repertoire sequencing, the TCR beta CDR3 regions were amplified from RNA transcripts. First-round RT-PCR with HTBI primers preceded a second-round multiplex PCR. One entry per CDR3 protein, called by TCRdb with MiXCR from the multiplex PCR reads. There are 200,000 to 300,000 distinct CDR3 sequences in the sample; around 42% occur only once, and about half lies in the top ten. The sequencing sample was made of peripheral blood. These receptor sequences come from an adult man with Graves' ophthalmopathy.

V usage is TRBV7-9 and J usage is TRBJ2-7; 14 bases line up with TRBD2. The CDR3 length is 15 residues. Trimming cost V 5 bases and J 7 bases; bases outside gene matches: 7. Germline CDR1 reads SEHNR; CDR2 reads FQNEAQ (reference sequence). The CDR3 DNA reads TGTGCCAGCAGCACCACCGGGACTAGCGGGAGTGAGCAGTACTTC. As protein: CASSTTGTSGSEQYF.

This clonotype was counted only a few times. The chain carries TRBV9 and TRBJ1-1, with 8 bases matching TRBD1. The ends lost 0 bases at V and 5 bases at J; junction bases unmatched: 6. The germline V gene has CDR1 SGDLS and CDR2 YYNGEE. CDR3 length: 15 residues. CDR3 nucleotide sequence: TGTGCCAGCAGCGTAGGGCAGGGGGCGCGGACTGAAGCTTTCTTT. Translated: CASSVGQGARTEAFF.

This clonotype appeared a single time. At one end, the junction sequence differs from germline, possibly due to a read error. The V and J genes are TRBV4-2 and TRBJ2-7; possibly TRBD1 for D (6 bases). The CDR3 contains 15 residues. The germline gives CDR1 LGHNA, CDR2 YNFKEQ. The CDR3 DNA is TGTGCCAGCAGCCAGCTAACAGGGAGCTCCTACGAGCAGCACTTC. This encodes CASSQLTGSSYEQHF.

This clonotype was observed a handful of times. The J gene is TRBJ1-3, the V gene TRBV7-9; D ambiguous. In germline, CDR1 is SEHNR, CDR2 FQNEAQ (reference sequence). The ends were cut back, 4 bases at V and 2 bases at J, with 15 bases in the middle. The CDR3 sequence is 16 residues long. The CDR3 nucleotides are TGTGCCAGCAGCTGGAAGAGCAAGGCGGCTGGAAACACCATATATTTT. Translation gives CASSWKSKAAGNTIYF.

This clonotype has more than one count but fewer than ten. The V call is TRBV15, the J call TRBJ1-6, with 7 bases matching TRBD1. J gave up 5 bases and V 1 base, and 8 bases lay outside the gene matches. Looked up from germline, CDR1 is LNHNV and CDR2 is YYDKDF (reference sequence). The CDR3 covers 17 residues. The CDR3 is CATSRAEGAFNNSPLHF. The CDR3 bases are TGTGCCACCAGCAGAGCGGAGGGGGCATTTAATAATTCACCCCTCCACTTT.

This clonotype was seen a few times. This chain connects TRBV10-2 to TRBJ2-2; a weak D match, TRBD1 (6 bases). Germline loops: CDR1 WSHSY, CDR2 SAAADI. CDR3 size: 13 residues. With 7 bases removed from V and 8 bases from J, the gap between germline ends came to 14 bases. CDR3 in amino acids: CASKAGDKGELFF. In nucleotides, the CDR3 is TGCGCCAGCAAGGCAGGGGATAAAGGGGAGCTGTTTTTT.

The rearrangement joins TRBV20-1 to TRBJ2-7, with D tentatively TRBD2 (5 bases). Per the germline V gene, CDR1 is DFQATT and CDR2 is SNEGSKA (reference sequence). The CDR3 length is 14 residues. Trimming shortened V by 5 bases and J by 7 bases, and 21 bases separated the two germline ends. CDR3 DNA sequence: TGCAGTGCTTGTCTCGCGGGCCCCGCGTGGGAGCAGTACTTC. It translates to CSACLAGPAWEQYF.

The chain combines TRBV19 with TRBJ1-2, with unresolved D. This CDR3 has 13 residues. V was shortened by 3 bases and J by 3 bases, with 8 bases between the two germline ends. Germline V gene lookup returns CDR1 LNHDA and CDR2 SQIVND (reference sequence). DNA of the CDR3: TGTGCCAGTAGTATTGACCTTTACTATGGCTACACCTTC. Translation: CASSIDLYYGYTF. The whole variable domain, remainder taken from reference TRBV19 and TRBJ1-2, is DGGITQSPKYLFRKEGQNVTLSCEQNLNHDAMYWYRQDPGQGLRLIYYSQIVNDFQKGDIAEGYSVSREKKESFPLTVTSAQKNPTAFYLCASSIDLYYGYTFGSGTRLTVV.

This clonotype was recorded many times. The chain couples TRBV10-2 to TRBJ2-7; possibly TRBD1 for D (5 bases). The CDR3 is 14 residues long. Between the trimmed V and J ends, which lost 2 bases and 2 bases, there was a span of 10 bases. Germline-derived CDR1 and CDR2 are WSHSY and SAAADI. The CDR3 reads CASSEGDRAYEQYF. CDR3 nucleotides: TGCGCCAGCAGTGAGGGAGACAGAGCCTACGAGCAGTACTTC.

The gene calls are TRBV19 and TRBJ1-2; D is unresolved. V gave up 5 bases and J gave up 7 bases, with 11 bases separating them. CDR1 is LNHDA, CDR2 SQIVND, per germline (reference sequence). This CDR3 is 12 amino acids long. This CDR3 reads CASSGSKSGYTF. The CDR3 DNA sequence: TGTGCCAGTAGTGGGTCAAAGTCTGGCTACACCTTC.

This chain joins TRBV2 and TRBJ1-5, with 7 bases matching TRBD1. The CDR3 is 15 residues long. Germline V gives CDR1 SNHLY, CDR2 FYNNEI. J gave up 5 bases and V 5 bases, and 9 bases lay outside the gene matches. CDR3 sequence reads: CASSPTGELDQPQHF. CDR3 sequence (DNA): TGTGCCAGCAGTCCCACAGGGGAACTAGATCAGCCCCAGCATTTT. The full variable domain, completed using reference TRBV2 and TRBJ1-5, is EPEVTQTPSHQVTQMGQEVILRCVPISNHLYFYWYRQILGQKVEFLVSFYNNEISEKSEIFDDQFSVERPDGSNFTLKIRSTKLEDSAMYFCASSPTGELDQPQHFGDGTRLSIL.

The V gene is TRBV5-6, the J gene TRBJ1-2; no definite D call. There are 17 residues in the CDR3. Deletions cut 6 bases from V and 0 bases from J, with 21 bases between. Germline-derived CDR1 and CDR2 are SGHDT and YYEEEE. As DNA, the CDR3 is TGTGCCAGCACCCAACCCCCTGGACGGTCAGCTAACTATGGCTACACCTTC. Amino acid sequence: CASTQPPGRSANYGYTF.

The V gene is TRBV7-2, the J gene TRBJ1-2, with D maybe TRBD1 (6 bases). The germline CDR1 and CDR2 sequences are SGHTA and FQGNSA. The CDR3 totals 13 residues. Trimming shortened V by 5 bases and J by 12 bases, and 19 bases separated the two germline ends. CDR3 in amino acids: CASSATGFGGNTF. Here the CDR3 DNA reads TGTGCCAGCAGCGCTACAGGGTTTGGGGGAAACACCTTC.

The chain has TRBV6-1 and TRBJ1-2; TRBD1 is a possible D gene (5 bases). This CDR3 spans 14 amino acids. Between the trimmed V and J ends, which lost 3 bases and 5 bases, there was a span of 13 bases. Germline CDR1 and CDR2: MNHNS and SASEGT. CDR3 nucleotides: TGTGCCAGCAGTGACCCCGGGGCGAGTTATGGCTACACCTTC. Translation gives CASSDPGASYGYTF.

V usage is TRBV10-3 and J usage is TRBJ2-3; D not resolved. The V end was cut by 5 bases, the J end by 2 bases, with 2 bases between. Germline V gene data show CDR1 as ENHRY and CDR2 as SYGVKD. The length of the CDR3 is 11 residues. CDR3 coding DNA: TGTGCCATCAGTAACACAGATACGCAGTATTTT. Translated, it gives CAISNTDTQYF.

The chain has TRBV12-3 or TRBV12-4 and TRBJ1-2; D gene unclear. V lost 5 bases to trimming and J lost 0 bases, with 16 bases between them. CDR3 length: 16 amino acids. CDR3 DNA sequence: TGTGCCAGCAGTCCGCAAAGACGGACGACTAACTATGGCTACACCTTC. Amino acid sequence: CASSPQRRTTNYGYTF.

As DNA, the CDR3 is TGCAGCGGGACCCCGGGGGCAACTAATGAAAAACTGTTTTTT. Amino acid sequence: CSGTPGATNEKLFF. V and J are TRBV29-1 and TRBJ1-4; possibly TRBD1 for D (5 bases). This CDR3 has 14 residues. The V and J ends lost 7 bases and 0 bases respectively, with 12 bases between them. Germline V gene data show CDR1 as SQVTM and CDR2 as ANQGSEA. Filled out from reference TRBV29-1 and TRBJ1-4, the complete variable domain reads SAVISQKPSRDICQRGTSLTIQCQVDSQVTMMFWYRQQPGQSLTLIATANQGSEATYESGFVIDKFPISRPNLTFSTLTVSNMSPEDSSIYLCSGTPGATNEKLFFGSGTQLSVL.

CDR3 DNA sequence: TGTGCCAGCAGTACCGGGACGGGAGGGGGGAATCAGCCCCAGCATTTT. This translates into CASSTGTGGGNQPQHF. This chain uses TRBV9 with TRBJ1-5, with D perhaps matching TRBD1 (6 bases). Between the trimmed V and J ends, which lost 5 bases and 4 bases, there was a span of 19 bases. Germline CDR1 reads SGDLS; CDR2 reads YYNGEE. This CDR3 has 16 residues.

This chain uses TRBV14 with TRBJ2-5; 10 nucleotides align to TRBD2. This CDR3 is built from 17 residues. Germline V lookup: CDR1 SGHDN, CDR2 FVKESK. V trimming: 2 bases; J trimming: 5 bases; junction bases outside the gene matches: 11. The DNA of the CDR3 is TGTGCCAGCAGCCAAAAGTTGCTAGCGGGGGTTTTGGAGACCCAGTACTTC. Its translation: CASSQKLLAGVLETQYF.

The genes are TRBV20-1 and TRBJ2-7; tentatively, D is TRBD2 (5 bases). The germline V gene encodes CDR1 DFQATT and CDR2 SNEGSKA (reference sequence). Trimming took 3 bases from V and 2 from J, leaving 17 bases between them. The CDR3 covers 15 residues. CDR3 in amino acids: CSASLNRGAAYEQYF. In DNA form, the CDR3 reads TGCAGTGCTAGTCTAAACCGGGGAGCCGCCTACGAGCAGTACTTC.

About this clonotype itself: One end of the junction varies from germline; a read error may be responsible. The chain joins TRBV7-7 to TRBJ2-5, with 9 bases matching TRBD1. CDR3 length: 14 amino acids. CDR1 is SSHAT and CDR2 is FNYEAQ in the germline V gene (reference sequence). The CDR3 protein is CASSLGQGSETQYF. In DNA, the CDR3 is TGTGCTAGCAGCTTAGGACAGGGGTCAGAGACCCAGTACTTC.

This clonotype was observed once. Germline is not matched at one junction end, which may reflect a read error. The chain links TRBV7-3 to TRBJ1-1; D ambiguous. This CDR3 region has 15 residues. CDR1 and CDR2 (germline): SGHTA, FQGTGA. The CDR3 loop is CASSQEGRKHTEAFF. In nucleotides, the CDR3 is TGCGCCAGCAGCCAAGAAGGAAGAAAACACACTGAAGCTTTCTTT.

The CDR3 is CASSNRGDNQPQHF. CDR3 sequence (DNA): TGTGCCAGCAGTAACAGGGGGGACAATCAGCCCCAGCATTTT. This chain connects TRBV28 to TRBJ1-5, with TRBD1 matching 8 bases. After removal of 5 bases from V and 3 bases from J, the junction contained 3 bases not matched to a gene. Per germline, CDR1 MDHEN and CDR2 SYDVKM. The CDR3 has 14 residues.

CDR3 DNA sequence: TGTGCCAGCAGTCGGGGTAGGGGCTACACCTTC. Protein product: CASSRGRGYTF. The V call is TRBV7-2, the J call TRBJ1-2; D gene uncertain. The CDR3 consists of 11 residues. Deletions cut 6 bases from V and 8 bases from J, with 10 bases between. Germline V gene sequence: CDR1 SGHTA, CDR2 FQGNSA.

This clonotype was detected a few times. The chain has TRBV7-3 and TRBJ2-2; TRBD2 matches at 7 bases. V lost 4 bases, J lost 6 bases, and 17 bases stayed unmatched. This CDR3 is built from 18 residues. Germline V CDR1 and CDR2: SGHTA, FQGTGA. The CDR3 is CASSSEGLGGNQAGELFF. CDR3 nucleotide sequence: TGTGCCAGCAGCTCCGAGGGGCTCGGGGGGAATCAAGCCGGGGAGCTGTTTTTT.

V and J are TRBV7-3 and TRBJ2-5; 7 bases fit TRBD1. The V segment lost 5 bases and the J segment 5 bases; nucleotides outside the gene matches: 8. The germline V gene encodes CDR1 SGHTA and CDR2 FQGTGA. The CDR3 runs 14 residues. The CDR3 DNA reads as TGTGCCAGCAGCCCCAGGGGGTTATGGGAGACCCAGTACTTC. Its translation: CASSPRGLWETQYF. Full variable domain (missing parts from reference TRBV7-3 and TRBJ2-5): GAGVSQTPSNKVTEKGKYVELRCDPISGHTALYWYRQSLGQGPEFLIYFQGTGAADDSGLPNDRFFAVRPEGSVSTLKIQRTERGDSAVYLCASSPRGLWETQYFGPGTRLLVL.

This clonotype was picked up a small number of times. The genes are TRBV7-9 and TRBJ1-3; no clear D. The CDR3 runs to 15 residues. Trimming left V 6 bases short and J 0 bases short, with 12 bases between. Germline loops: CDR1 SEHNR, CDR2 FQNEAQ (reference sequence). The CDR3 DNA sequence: TGTGCCAGCAGATACATCATACACTCTGGAAACACCATATATTTT. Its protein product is CASRYIIHSGNTIYF.

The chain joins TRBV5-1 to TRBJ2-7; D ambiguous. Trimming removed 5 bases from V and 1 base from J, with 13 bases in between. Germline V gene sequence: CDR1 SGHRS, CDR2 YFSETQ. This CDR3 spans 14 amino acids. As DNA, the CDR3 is TGCGCCAGCAGTAACCAAGGCAGTTCCTACGAGCAGTACTTC. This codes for CASSNQGSSYEQYF.